This T cell receptor (beta chain) originates from a study of T cell repertoires in cytomegalovirus infection. TCRdb called the reads again in MiXCR, with one record for every CDR3 protein. The repertoire includes fewer than 200,000 distinct CDR3 sequences, approximately 20% of them detected once, and around 2.7% sits in the top ten. Germline assignment: CDR1 MNHEY and CDR2 SVGEGT. The V end lost 0 bases, the J end lost 2 bases, and 5 bases lay between the germline ends. CDR3 length equals 14 residues. Study findings and constraints: HLA-C-restricted TCR beta clonotypes specific for CMV led the ex vivo response. Identification of carriers of CMV plus the relevant HLA was achieved through cumulative public TCR beta family frequency.

There are many counts of this clonotype. As yet, its antigen is unknown. This TCR was recovered from a human donor in good health (CMV status not recorded). Some clones in this sample may be carry-over from other donors' samples. Sequencing was done on a sample of PBMCs. This sequence joins TRBV6-2 or TRBV6-3 and TRBJ2-4; D is uncertain. CDR3 amino acids: CASSYSGTKNIQYF. CDR3 nucleotide sequence: TGTGCCAGCAGTTACTCGGGAACCAAAAACATTCAGTACTTC.